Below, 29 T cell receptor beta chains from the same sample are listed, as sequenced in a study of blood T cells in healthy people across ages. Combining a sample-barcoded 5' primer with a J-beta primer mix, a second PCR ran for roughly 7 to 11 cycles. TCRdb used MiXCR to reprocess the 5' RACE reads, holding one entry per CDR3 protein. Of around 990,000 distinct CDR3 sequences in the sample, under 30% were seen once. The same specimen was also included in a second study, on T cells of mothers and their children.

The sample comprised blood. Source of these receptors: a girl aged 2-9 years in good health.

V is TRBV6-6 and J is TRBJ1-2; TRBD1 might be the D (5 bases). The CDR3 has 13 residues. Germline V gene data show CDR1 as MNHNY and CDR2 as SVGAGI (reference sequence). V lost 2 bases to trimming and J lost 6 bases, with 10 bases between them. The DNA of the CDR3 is TGTGCCAGCAGTTACGGCCAGGGAAATGGCTACACCTTC. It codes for CASSYGQGNGYTF.

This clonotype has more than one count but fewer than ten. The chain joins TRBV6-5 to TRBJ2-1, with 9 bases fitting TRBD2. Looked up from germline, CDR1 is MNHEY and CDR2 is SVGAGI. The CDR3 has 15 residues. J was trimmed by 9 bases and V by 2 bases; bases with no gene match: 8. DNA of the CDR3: TGTGCCAGCAGTTACCGCCGCGGGAGGGCTCCTGAGCAGTTCTTC. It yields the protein CASSYRRGRAPEQFF.

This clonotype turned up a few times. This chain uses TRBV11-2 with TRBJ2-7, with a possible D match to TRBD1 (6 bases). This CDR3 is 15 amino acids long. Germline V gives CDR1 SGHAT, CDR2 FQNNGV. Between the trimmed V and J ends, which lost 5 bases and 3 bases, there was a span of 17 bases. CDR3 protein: CASSANLGQSYEQYF. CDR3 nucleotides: TGTGCCAGCAGCGCAAATTTAGGACAGAGCTACGAGCAGTACTTC.

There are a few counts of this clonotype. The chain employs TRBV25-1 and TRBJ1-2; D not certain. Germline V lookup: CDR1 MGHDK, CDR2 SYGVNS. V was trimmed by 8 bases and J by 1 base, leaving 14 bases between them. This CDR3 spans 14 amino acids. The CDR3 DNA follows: TGTGCCAGCGACCCTTTCACGGTTAACTATGGCTACACCTTC. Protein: CASDPFTVNYGYTF.

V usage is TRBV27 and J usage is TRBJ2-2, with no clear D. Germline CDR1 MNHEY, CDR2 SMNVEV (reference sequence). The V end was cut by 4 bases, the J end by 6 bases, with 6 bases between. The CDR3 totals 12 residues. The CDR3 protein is CASSSEPGELFF. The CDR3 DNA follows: TGTGCCAGCAGTTCAGAGCCCGGGGAGCTGTTTTTT.

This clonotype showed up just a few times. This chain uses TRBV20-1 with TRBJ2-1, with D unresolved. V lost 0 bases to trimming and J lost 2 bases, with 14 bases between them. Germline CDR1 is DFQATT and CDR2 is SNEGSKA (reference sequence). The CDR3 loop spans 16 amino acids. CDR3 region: CSARDRTLSPYNEQFF. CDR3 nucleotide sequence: TGCAGTGCTAGAGATCGAACTCTCAGCCCCTACAATGAGCAGTTCTTC.

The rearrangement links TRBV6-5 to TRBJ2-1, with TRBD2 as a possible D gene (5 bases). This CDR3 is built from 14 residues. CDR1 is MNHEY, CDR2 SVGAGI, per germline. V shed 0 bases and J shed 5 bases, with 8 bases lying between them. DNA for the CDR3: TGTGCCAGCAGTTACTCGGGAGAAGACAATGAGCAGTTCTTC. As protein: CASSYSGEDNEQFF.

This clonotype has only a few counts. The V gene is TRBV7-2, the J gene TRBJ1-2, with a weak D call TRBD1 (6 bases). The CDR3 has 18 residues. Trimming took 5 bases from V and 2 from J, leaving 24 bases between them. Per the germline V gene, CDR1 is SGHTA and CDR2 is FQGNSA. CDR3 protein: CASSPKGGWGQVNYGYTF. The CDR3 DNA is TGTGCCAGCAGCCCGAAAGGGGGGTGGGGGCAGGTAAACTATGGCTACACCTTC.

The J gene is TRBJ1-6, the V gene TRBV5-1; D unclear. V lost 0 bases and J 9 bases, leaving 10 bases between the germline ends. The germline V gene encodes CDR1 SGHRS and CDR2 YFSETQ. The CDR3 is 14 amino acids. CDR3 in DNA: TGCGCCAGCAGCTTGGATACGAGAGTTTCACCCCTCCACTTT. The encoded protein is CASSLDTRVSPLHF.

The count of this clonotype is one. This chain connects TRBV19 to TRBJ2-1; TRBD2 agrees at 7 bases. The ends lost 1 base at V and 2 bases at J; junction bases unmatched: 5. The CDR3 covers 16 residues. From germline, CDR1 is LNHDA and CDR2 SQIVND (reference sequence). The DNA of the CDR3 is TGTGCCAGTAGTATAGCGGGGGGTCGCCCCTACAATGAGCAGTTCTTC. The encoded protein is CASSIAGGRPYNEQFF.

The CDR3 sequence: CSVVAPTDTQYF. In DNA form, the CDR3 reads TGCAGCGTTGTAGCCCCCACAGATACGCAGTATTTT. This sequence joins TRBV29-1 and TRBJ2-3; D gene ambiguous. CDR1 and CDR2 (germline): SQVTM, ANQGSEA. V was pared by 4 bases and J by 2 bases, with 7 bases between. The CDR3 sequence is 12 residues long.

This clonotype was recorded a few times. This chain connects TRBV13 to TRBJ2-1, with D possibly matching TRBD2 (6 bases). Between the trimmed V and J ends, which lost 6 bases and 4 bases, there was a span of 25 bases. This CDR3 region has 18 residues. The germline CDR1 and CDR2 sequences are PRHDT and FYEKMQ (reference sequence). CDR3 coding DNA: TGTGCCAGCAGTTCCCCGGTAGCGGATCTCTTAAGATACAATGAGCAGTTCTTC. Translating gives CASSSPVADLLRYNEQFF.

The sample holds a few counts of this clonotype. CDR3 sequence: CSAREVLRGETQYF. DNA of the CDR3: TGCAGTGCTAGAGAAGTGTTGAGGGGGGAGACCCAGTACTTC. This chain uses TRBV20-1 with TRBJ2-5, with D tentatively TRBD1 (6 bases). The length of the CDR3 is 14 residues. The V gene's germline CDR1 is DFQATT and CDR2 SNEGSKA (reference sequence). Trimming removed 0 bases at V and 5 bases at J, with 13 bases between.

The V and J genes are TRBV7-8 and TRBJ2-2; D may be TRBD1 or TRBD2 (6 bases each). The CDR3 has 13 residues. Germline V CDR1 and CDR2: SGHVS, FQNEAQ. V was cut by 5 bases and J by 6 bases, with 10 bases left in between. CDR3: CASSKGGAGELFF. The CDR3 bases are TGTGCCAGCAGCAAGGGGGGAGCCGGGGAGCTGTTTTTT.

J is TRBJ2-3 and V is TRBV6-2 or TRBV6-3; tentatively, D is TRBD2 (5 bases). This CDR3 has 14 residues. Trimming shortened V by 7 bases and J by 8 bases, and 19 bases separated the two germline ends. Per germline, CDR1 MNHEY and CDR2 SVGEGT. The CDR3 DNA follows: TGTGCCAGCATTCCCACCGGTGGGAGTGGTACGCAGTATTTT. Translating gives CASIPTGGSGTQYF.

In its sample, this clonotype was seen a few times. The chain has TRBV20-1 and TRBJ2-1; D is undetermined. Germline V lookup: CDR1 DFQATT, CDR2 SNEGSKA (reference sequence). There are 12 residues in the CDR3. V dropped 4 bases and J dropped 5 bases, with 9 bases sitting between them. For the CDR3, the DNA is TGCAGTGCTACTGACCGACACAATGAGCAGTTCTTC. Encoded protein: CSATDRHNEQFF.

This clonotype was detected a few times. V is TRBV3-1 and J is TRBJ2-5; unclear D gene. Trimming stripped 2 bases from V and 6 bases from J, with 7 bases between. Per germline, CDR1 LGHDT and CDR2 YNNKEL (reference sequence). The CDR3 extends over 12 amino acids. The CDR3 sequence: CASSQRVKTQYF. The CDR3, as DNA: TGTGCCAGCAGCCAAAGGGTGAAGACCCAGTACTTC.

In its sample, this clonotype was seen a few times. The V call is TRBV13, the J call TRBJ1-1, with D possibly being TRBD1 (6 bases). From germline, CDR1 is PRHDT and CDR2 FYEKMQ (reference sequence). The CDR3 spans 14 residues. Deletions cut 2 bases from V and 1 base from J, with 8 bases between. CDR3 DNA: TGTGCCAGCAGCTTAAGGGACACGAACACTGAAGCTTTCTTT. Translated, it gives CASSLRDTNTEAFF.

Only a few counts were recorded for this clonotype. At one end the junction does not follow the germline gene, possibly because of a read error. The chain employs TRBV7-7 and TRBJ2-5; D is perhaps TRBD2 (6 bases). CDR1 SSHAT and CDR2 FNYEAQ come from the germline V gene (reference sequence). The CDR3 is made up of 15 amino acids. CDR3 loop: CASSLVPTSQETQYF. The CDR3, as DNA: TGTGCTAGCAGCTTAGTCCCGACTAGTCAAGAGACCCAGTACTTC.

CDR3 bases: TGTGCCAGCAGTGAATCGAGGGGGCCGGGCTATGGCTACACCTTC. It specifies CASSESRGPGYGYTF. The genes are TRBV25-1 and TRBJ1-2; 7 bases map to TRBD1. Germline CDR1 and CDR2: MGHDK and SYGVNS. Unmatched junction bases numbered 6, after V lost 1 base and J lost 4 bases. This CDR3 spans 15 amino acids.

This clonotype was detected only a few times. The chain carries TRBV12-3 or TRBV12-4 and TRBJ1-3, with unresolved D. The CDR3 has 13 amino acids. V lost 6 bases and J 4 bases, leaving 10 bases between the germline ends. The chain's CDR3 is CASRPGAGNTIYF. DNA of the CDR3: TGTGCCAGCAGGCCAGGAGCCGGAAACACCATATATTTT.

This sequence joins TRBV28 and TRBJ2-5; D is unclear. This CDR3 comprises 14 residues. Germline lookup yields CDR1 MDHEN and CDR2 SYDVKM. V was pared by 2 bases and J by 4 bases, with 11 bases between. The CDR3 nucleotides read TGTGCCAGCAGTTTAATCCAGGAGCGAGAGACCCAGTACTTC. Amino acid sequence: CASSLIQERETQYF.

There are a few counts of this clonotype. The CDR3: CASRHQSPYGYTF. In DNA, the CDR3 is TGTGCCAGCAGACATCAGTCCCCCTATGGCTACACCTTC. This chain links TRBV12-3 or TRBV12-4 with TRBJ1-2; D gene uncertain. The CDR3 length is 13 residues. Between the trimmed V and J ends, which lost 6 bases and 4 bases, there was a span of 12 bases.

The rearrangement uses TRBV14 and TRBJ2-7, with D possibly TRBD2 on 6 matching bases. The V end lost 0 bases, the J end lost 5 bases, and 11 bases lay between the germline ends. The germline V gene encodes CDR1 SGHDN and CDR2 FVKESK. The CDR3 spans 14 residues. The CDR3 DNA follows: TGTGCCAGCAGCCAAGATAATAGGGAGGACGAGCAGTACTTC. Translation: CASSQDNREDEQYF. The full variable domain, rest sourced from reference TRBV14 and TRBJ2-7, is EAGVTQFPSHSVIEKGQTVTLRCDPISGHDNLYWYRRVMGKEIKFLLHFVKESKQDESGMPNNRFLAERTGGTYSTLKVQPAELEDSGVYFCASSQDNREDEQYFGPGTRLTVT.

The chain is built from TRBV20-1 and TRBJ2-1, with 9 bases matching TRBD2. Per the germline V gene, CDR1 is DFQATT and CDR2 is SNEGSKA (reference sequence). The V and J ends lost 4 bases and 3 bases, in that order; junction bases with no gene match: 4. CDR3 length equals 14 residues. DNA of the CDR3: TGCAGTGCTACACCTAGCGGGGTCTACAATGAGCAGTTCTTC. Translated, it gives CSATPSGVYNEQFF.

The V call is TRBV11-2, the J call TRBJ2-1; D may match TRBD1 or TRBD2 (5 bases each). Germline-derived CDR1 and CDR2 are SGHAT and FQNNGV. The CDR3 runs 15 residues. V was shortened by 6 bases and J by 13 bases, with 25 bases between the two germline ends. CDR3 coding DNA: TGTGCCAGCAGGGACCCCTCTTGGGACCGTGATACCCAGTTCTTC. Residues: CASRDPSWDRDTQFF.

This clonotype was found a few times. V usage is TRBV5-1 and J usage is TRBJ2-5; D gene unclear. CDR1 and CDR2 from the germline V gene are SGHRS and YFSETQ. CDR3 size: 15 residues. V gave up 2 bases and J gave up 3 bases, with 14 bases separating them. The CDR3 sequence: CASSLALYPKETQYF. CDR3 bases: TGCGCCAGCAGCTTAGCCCTTTATCCCAAAGAGACCCAGTACTTC. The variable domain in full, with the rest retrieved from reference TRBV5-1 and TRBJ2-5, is KAGVTQTPRYLIKTRGQQVTLSCSPISGHRSVSWYQQTPGQGLQFLFEYFSETQRNKGNFPGRFSGRQFSNSRSEMNVSTLELGDSALYLCASSLALYPKETQYFGPGTRLLVL.

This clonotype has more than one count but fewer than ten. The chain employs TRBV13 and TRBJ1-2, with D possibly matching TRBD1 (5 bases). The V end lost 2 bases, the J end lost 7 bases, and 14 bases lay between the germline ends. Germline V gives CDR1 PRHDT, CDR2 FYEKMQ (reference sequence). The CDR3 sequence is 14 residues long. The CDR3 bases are TGTGCCAGCAGCTTAACACGTGGGGACCCTGGCTACACCTTC. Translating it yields CASSLTRGDPGYTF.

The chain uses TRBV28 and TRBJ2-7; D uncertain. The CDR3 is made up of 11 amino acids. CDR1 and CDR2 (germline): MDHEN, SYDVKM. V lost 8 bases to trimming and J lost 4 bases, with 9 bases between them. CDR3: CASVRDYEQYF. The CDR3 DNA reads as TGTGCCAGCGTAAGGGATTACGAGCAGTACTTC.